This TCR beta chain is drawn from a study of blood T cell repertoires in COVID-19. Study in general: COVID-19 samples collected from the United States, Italy and Spain covered acute and convalescent phases. T cells, B-cell-depleted T cells, or PBMCs supplied cDNA or gDNA.

The CDR3 is 15 residues long. Trimming took 4 bases from V and 11 from J; bases not matched to a gene: 6. Germline values: CDR1 KGHDR, CDR2 SFDVKD. In the original processing: Reference gene primer amplification gave nucleated cell count estimates. The table came from immunoSEQ multiplex PCR; TCRdb's copy has only in-frame clones and leaves some out. For V, J and clone size, that table is used; D and trimming come from the DNA. This sample has around 95,000 clones, with 85% found just once. The V call is TRBV24-1, the J call TRBJ2-1; 14 bases align to TRBD2. This clonotype was sampled from a man aged 45-65 years with active or convalescent COVID-19. Sample: peripheral blood. The CDR3 nucleotides read TGTGCCACCAGTGACCCGACTAGCGGGAGGGACAAGCAGTTCTTC. It translates to CATSDPTSGRDKQFF.